This T cell receptor beta chain was found in a study of blood T cell repertoires in COVID-19. Study overall: Acute-phase and convalescent COVID-19 samples originated in the United States, Italy and Spain.

Authors' methods: It was from reference gene primer amplification that nucleated cell counts were estimated. Measured with immunoSEQ multiplex PCR; TCRdb has only the in-frame clones, and not every one. The DNA was the basis for D and trimming; V, J and clone size are from that table. Of around 260,000 clones listed, 65% to 90% were seen once; the top ten hold less than 15%. The TCR comes from a human donor in a cohort sampled during active COVID-19. The specimen was peripheral blood.

The CDR3 nucleotides are TGTGCCAGTAGGACGAGCGGGAGGGCCGGGGAGCTGTTTTTT. Translation gives CASRTSGRAGELFF. The rearrangement joins TRBV19 to TRBJ2-2; 10 bases align to TRBD2. V trimming: 6 bases; J trimming: 6 bases; junction bases outside the gene matches: 4. The CDR3 sequence is 14 residues long. Per germline, CDR1 LNHDA and CDR2 SQIVND (reference sequence).